These 29 T cell receptor beta chains share one sample of origin, sequenced in a study of OX40 agonist ivuxolimab in advanced cancers. Some clones are missing from TCRdb's copy, which holds only in-frame ones; the method was immunoSEQ multiplex PCR. The sample gives around 70,000 clones, around 86% of which show up once; 2% to 2.5% is in the top ten. This sample comprised CD4+ or CD8+ T cells sorted from blood, obtained in a trial of the OX40 agonist ivuxolimab. These TCRs come from an adult with an advanced solid tumor such as melanoma, head and neck, liver or kidney cancer.

CDR3 bases: TGTGCCTGCGGGGTCGCCTACAATGAGCAGTTCTTC. Protein sequence: CACGVAYNEQFF. The chain joins TRBV30 to TRBJ2-1, with D tentatively TRBD2 (5 bases). Germline loops: CDR1 GTSNPN, CDR2 SVGIG (reference sequence). The CDR3 contains 12 residues. V shed 6 bases and J shed 2 bases, with 8 bases lying between them.

This clone was found once. This chain joins TRBV29-1 and TRBJ1-1; 8 bases line up with TRBD1. V gave up 6 bases and J gave up 3 bases; unmatched junction bases: 6. Per the germline V gene, CDR1 is SQVTM and CDR2 is ANQGSEA. The CDR3 spans 13 residues. The CDR3 region has the DNA TGCAGCGTAAGTGGACAGGGTGACACTGAAGCTTTCTTT. This translates into CSVSGQGDTEAFF.

This chain uses TRBV7-8 with TRBJ2-5; 12 bases line up with TRBD2. CDR1 and CDR2 from the germline V gene are SGHVS and FQNEAQ. CDR3 length equals 16 residues. The trim removed 3 bases at V and 7 bases at J, leaving 9 bases unmatched. DNA for the CDR3: TGTGCCAGCAGCTTCTCTAGCGGGAGGGCTTTTGGGACCCAGTACTTC. As protein: CASSFSSGRAFGTQYF.

CDR3 protein: CASSLARATYEQYF. The CDR3 coding sequence is TGTGCCAGCAGCTTGGCCAGGGCAACCTACGAGCAGTACTTC. The chain carries TRBV7-6 and TRBJ2-7, with D possibly TRBD1 on 5 matching bases. The CDR3 length is 14 residues. The V gene's germline CDR1 is SGHVS and CDR2 FNYEAQ. V lost 3 bases, J lost 2 bases, and 11 bases lay in between.

This sequence joins TRBV5-6 and TRBJ2-5; TRBD2 matches at 8 bases. V trimming: 3 bases; J trimming: 2 bases; junction bases outside the gene matches: 6. Germline-derived CDR1 and CDR2 are SGHDT and YYEEEE. The CDR3 consists of 15 residues. The CDR3 loop reads CASSWGLVQQETQYF. CDR3 sequence (DNA): TGTGCCAGCAGCTGGGGACTAGTGCAACAAGAGACCCAGTACTTC.

CDR3 sequence (DNA): TGTGCCAGCAGCGTCAACCGGGACAGTTCCTACGAGCAGTACTTC. Its protein product is CASSVNRDSSYEQYF. The chain is built from TRBV11-2 and TRBJ2-7; 7 nucleotides match TRBD1. CDR3 size: 15 residues. J was trimmed by 1 base and V by 5 bases; bases with no gene match: 8. Germline lookup yields CDR1 SGHAT and CDR2 FQNNGV.

The chain is built from TRBV25-1 and TRBJ2-2; D uncertain. The CDR3 is 14 residues long. The germline CDR1 and CDR2 sequences are MGHDK and SYGVNS. Trimming left V 3 bases short and J 0 bases short, with 5 bases between. The CDR3: CASSDDANTGELFF. The CDR3 bases are TGTGCCAGCAGTGACGATGCGAACACCGGGGAGCTGTTTTTT.

V usage is TRBV10-2 and J usage is TRBJ2-7; 9 bases agree with TRBD1. This CDR3 spans 14 amino acids. V lost 6 bases to trimming and J lost 4 bases; unmatched junction nucleotides: 7. Germline CDR1 reads WSHSY; CDR2 reads SAAADI. CDR3 sequence (DNA): TGCGCCAGCAGGCCGGGACAGGGTATTTACGAGCAGTACTTC. It codes for CASRPGQGIYEQYF.

The chain joins TRBV20-1 to TRBJ1-1; no firm D call. The CDR3 extends over 10 amino acids. Germline CDR1 and CDR2: DFQATT and SNEGSKA (reference sequence). V lost 6 bases and J 7 bases, leaving 9 bases between the germline ends. CDR3: CSAADDEAFF. Here the CDR3 DNA reads TGCAGTGCCGCGGACGATGAAGCTTTCTTT.

In nucleotides, the CDR3 is TGTGCCAGCAGTTTAGGACAGGGGTTACTAGCGGGGAGGTTCGGTGAGCAGTTCTTC. As protein: CASSLGQGLLAGRFGEQFF. The chain joins TRBV28 to TRBJ2-1; the D gene is possibly TRBD2 (10 bases). The CDR3 has 19 amino acids. Germline lookup yields CDR1 MDHEN and CDR2 SYDVKM. V was pared by 2 bases and J by 9 bases, with 29 bases between.

The rearrangement joins TRBV7-7 to TRBJ2-7, with 9 bases matching TRBD2. The CDR3 contains 21 residues. From germline, CDR1 is SSHAT and CDR2 FNYEAQ (reference sequence). Losses at the gene ends were 2 bases for V and 3 bases for J; bases not matched to a gene: 23. The CDR3 nucleotides are TGTGCCAGCAGCTTAATGCCCTGGCCAAAGGCGGGAGGGAACTTTAGCTACGAGCAGTACTTC. Its translation is CASSLMPWPKAGGNFSYEQYF. The full variable domain, its missing parts supplied by reference TRBV7-7 and TRBJ2-7, is GAGVSQSPRYKVTKRGQDVTLRCDPISSHATLYWYQQALGQGPEFLTYFNYEAQPDKSGLPSDRFSAERPEGSISTLTIQRTEQRDSAMYRCASSLMPWPKAGGNFSYEQYFGPGTRLTVT.

The chain employs TRBV27 and TRBJ2-5; 13 bases agree with TRBD2. The CDR3 loop spans 16 amino acids. The germline V gene has CDR1 MNHEY and CDR2 SMNVEV (reference sequence). The V gene end was trimmed by 4 bases and the J gene end by 5 bases; junction bases not matched to a gene: 7. DNA of the CDR3: TGTGCCAGCAGTTCATTACTAGCGGGAGGGGTGGAGACCCAGTACTTC. This codes for CASSSLLAGGVETQYF.

The chain carries TRBV19 and TRBJ2-2; 9 bases fit TRBD1. Germline CDR1 and CDR2: LNHDA and SQIVND (reference sequence). The CDR3 extends over 16 amino acids. V lost 2 bases to trimming and J lost 1 base; unmatched junction nucleotides: 2. The CDR3 here is CASSIPGQGNTGELFF. The CDR3 DNA follows: TGTGCCAGTAGTATACCGGGACAGGGGAACACCGGGGAGCTGTTTTTT.

The chain combines TRBV19 with TRBJ1-1; tentative D call: TRBD1 (5 bases). V was pared by 3 bases and J by 5 bases, with 19 bases between. This CDR3 contains 16 residues. CDR1 is LNHDA, CDR2 SQIVND, per germline (reference sequence). CDR3 in DNA: TGTGCCAGTAGTATGAGGGGCGCACCACTGAGTACTGAAGCTTTCTTT. Translation: CASSMRGAPLSTEAFF.

V is TRBV5-4 and J is TRBJ1-1; possible D gene TRBD1, 6 bases. CDR3 length: 14 amino acids. V lost 4 bases and J 1 base, leaving 11 bases between the germline ends. CDR1 SGHNT and CDR2 YYREEE come from the germline V gene (reference sequence). The CDR3: CASSVDSQNTEAFF. The DNA for the CDR3 is TGTGCCAGCAGCGTGGACAGCCAGAACACTGAAGCTTTCTTT.

This clone has a handful of counts. The V gene is TRBV7-2, the J gene TRBJ2-3; D is perhaps TRBD2 (6 bases). Germline CDR1 and CDR2: SGHTA and FQGNSA. V was trimmed by 5 bases and J by 6 bases, leaving 18 bases between them. This CDR3 comprises 15 residues. The CDR3 loop reads CASSPGLSRRDTQYF. The CDR3 nucleotides are TGTGCCAGCAGCCCAGGACTATCTCGGCGGGATACGCAGTATTTT.

The rearrangement links TRBV4-1 to TRBJ2-2, with D perhaps matching TRBD1 (6 bases). The CDR3 totals 14 residues. Trimming took off 6 bases at V and 0 bases at J, with 8 bases between the two ends. In germline, CDR1 is MGHRA, CDR2 YSYEKL. As DNA, the CDR3 is TGCGCCAGCAGAGGGGGTTCGAACACCGGGGAGCTGTTTTTT. This translates into CASRGGSNTGELFF.

The chain uses TRBV2 and TRBJ1-1, with D possibly matching TRBD1 (5 bases). This CDR3 is 16 amino acids long. Trimming cost V 1 base and J 1 base, with 13 bases left between them. From germline, CDR1 is SNHLY and CDR2 FYNNEI. The CDR3 protein is CASSEVSGIANTEAFF. The CDR3 bases are TGTGCCAGCAGTGAAGTTTCAGGGATAGCGAACACTGAAGCTTTCTTT.

The CDR3 DNA is TGTGCTAGTGGTCCCCGGGGAGCGAGGTACCAAGAGACCCAGTACTTC. Protein: CASGPRGARYQETQYF. The V and J genes are TRBV12-5 and TRBJ2-5; weak D call: TRBD2 (5 bases). CDR1 and CDR2 (germline): LGHNT, FRNRAP. The CDR3 consists of 16 residues. Trimming removed 5 bases from V and 0 bases from J, with 16 bases in between.

The chain couples TRBV6-4 to TRBJ2-3; tentatively, D is TRBD1 or TRBD2 (5 bases each). Germline CDR1 MRHNA, CDR2 SNTAGT. The CDR3 has 15 amino acids. The V end was cut by 0 bases, the J end by 4 bases, with 11 bases between. DNA of the CDR3: TGTGCCAGCAGTGACTCGAACGTGGGGGCAGATACGCAGTATTTT. Translated, it gives CASSDSNVGADTQYF.

This chain connects TRBV7-9 to TRBJ1-5; no clear D gene. The CDR3 extends over 13 amino acids. Trimming shortened V by 5 bases and J by 9 bases, and 14 bases separated the two germline ends. Germline CDR1 SEHNR, CDR2 FQNEAQ (reference sequence). CDR3 region: CASSLGSTLPQHF. The CDR3 DNA reads as TGTGCCAGCAGCCTGGGGAGTACCTTGCCCCAGCATTTT. The complete variable domain, with remaining parts taken from reference TRBV7-9 and TRBJ1-5, reads DTGVSQNPRHKITKRGQNVTFRCDPISEHNRLYWYRQTLGQGPEFLTYFQNEAQLEKSRLLSDRFSAERPKGSFSTLEIQRTEQGDSAMYLCASSLGSTLPQHFGDGTRLSIL.

The rearrangement uses TRBV7-7 and TRBJ2-2; D uncertain. The germline gives CDR1 SSHAT, CDR2 FNYEAQ (reference sequence). Deletions cut 2 bases from V and 1 base from J, with 5 bases between. This CDR3 is built from 14 residues. The CDR3 region has the DNA TGTGCCAGCAGCTTACCAGGGAACACCGGGGAGCTGTTTTTT. It specifies CASSLPGNTGELFF. The whole variable domain, filled in from reference TRBV7-7 and TRBJ2-2, reads GAGVSQSPRYKVTKRGQDVTLRCDPISSHATLYWYQQALGQGPEFLTYFNYEAQPDKSGLPSDRFSAERPEGSISTLTIQRTEQRDSAMYRCASSLPGNTGELFFGEGSRLTVL.

J is TRBJ1-5 and V is TRBV28; D not certain. CDR1 and CDR2 from the germline V gene are MDHEN and SYDVKM. The CDR3 covers 17 residues. V was clipped by 4 bases and J by 0 bases, with 16 bases between them. CDR3 sequence reads: CASSSMADMFSNQPQHF. DNA for the CDR3: TGTGCCAGCAGTTCTATGGCCGACATGTTTAGCAATCAGCCCCAGCATTTT.

V and J are TRBV5-1 and TRBJ2-2, with TRBD2 identical over 8 bases. This CDR3 contains 13 residues. The V gene end was trimmed by 4 bases and the J gene end by 9 bases; junction bases not matched to a gene: 5. The germline gives CDR1 SGHRS, CDR2 YFSETQ. CDR3 protein: CASSQRTSRELFF. In nucleotides, the CDR3 is TGCGCCAGCAGCCAACGGACTAGCCGGGAGCTGTTTTTT.

The chain carries TRBV30 and TRBJ2-3; D gene ambiguous. The V gene's germline CDR1 is GTSNPN and CDR2 SVGIG (reference sequence). CDR3 size: 13 residues. The V gene lost 2 bases and the J gene lost 5 bases, with 11 bases spanning the gap. The CDR3 loop reads CAWSPNPEDTQYF. In nucleotides, the CDR3 is TGTGCCTGGAGTCCCAACCCGGAAGATACGCAGTATTTT.

V and J are TRBV5-1 and TRBJ1-1, with D unclear. V was pared by 4 bases and J by 5 bases, with 15 bases between. This CDR3 comprises 14 residues. The germline gives CDR1 SGHRS, CDR2 YFSETQ. CDR3: CASSPADRGTEAFF. In DNA form, the CDR3 reads TGCGCCAGCAGCCCGGCTGATCGAGGGACTGAAGCTTTCTTT.

DNA of the CDR3: TGCGCCAGCAGCCCCCCTGGGGCTAACACTGAAGCTTTCTTT. Protein product: CASSPPGANTEAFF. J is TRBJ1-1 and V is TRBV5-1; D possibly corresponds to TRBD1 (5 bases). The CDR3 totals 14 residues. Germline CDR1 is SGHRS and CDR2 is YFSETQ. V was pared by 4 bases and J by 2 bases, with 12 bases between.

The J gene is TRBJ1-2, the V gene TRBV4-2; D unresolved. Germline CDR1 and CDR2: LGHNA and YNFKEQ. The V gene lost 0 bases and the J gene lost 1 base, with 12 bases spanning the gap. CDR3 length equals 16 residues. CDR3 in amino acids: CASSQEAANLNYGYTF. The CDR3 DNA follows: TGTGCCAGCAGCCAAGAGGCCGCGAACCTTAACTATGGCTACACCTTC.

Only a few counts were recorded for this clone. The chain recombines TRBV6-1 with TRBJ2-7, with 7 nucleotides matching TRBD1. In germline, CDR1 is MNHNS, CDR2 SASEGT. The CDR3 sequence is 12 residues long. The ends lost 6 bases at V and 6 bases at J; junction bases unmatched: 5. The CDR3 region has the DNA TGTGCCAGCAGGCGGACAGGAAGCGAGCAGTACTTC. Amino acid sequence: CASRRTGSEQYF.